This passage covers 5 T cell receptor beta chains from one sample sequenced in a study of CD8 T cells in Susac syndrome. Random hexamers primed reverse transcription of about 0.45 to 1 ug RNA. MiXCR, run by TCRdb on the immunoSEQ multiplex PCR reads, gives a single entry per CDR3 protein. The data show around 300,000 distinct CDR3 sequences, with about 89% seen just once and around 0.18% held by the top ten. The sample was CD8+ T cells from PBMCs. The receptors originated from a human donor with multiple sclerosis.

The chain carries TRBV9 and TRBJ2-1, with D perhaps TRBD2 (6 bases). The CDR3 is made up of 15 amino acids. Germline V lookup: CDR1 SGDLS, CDR2 YYNGEE. Trimming left V 6 bases short and J 9 bases short, with 22 bases between. CDR3 amino acids: CASIGDSGTQTEQFF. The CDR3 bases are TGTGCCAGCATAGGGGACTCGGGAACTCAAACTGAGCAGTTCTTC.

This clonotype was detected once. The V gene is TRBV9, the J gene TRBJ1-1, with 7 bases identical to TRBD1. In germline, CDR1 is SGDLS, CDR2 YYNGEE. CDR3 length: 20 amino acids. J lost 0 bases, V lost 4 bases, and 21 bases had no gene match. CDR3 loop: CASSFNPDPNRGKVNTEAFF. DNA of the CDR3: TGTGCCAGCAGCTTCAACCCAGATCCCAACAGGGGAAAGGTGAACACTGAAGCTTTCTTT. Based on the CDR3 plus reference TRBV9 and TRBJ1-1, the full variable domain is DSGVTQTPKHLITATGQRVTLRCSPRSGDLSVYWYQQSLDQGLQFLIQYYNGEERAKGNILERFSAQQFPDLHSELNLSSLELGDSALYFCASSFNPDPNRGKVNTEAFFGQGTRLTVV.

The CDR3, as DNA: TGTGCCAGCAGGGGACGACAGGGGGCGGTGGATCAGCCCCAGCATTTT. As protein: CASRGRQGAVDQPQHF. The chain is built from TRBV27 and TRBJ1-5, with TRBD1 matching 10 bases. The CDR3 totals 16 residues. Unmatched junction bases numbered 10, after V lost 6 bases and J lost 5 bases. Germline CDR1 MNHEY, CDR2 SMNVEV (reference sequence).

In this sample, this clonotype turned up once. The chain couples TRBV19 to TRBJ2-7; no firm D call. CDR3 length: 12 amino acids. V was shortened by 9 bases and J by 4 bases, with 13 bases between the two germline ends. In germline, CDR1 is LNHDA, CDR2 SQIVND (reference sequence). CDR3 bases: TGTGCCAGCGCCGGATCCGGGTACGAGCAGTACTTC. This gives the protein CASAGSGYEQYF.

The chain couples TRBV27 to TRBJ2-2; D possibly uses TRBD1 or TRBD2 (5 bases each). Deletions cut 5 bases from V and 7 bases from J, with 11 bases between. CDR1 MNHEY and CDR2 SMNVEV come from the germline V gene (reference sequence). The CDR3 consists of 13 residues. CDR3 DNA: TGTGCCAGCAGTCGTGGGGGAGTCGGGGAGCTGTTTTTT. It codes for CASSRGGVGELFF.